What follows are 15 T cell receptor beta chains derived from one specimen sequenced in a study of hypomethylating agent response in myelodysplastic syndrome. The data were produced by immunoSEQ multiplex PCR, yet TCRdb's version contains in-frame clones alone and is incomplete. The table records several thousand clones, 70% to 90% of them present only once. The specimen comprised bone marrow, sampled before or after starting hypomethylating agent treatment for myelodysplastic syndrome (not recorded which). Receptors originate from a human donor with myelodysplastic syndrome.

The gene calls are TRBV21-1 and TRBJ2-7; TRBD2, the D gene given by the table, was not confirmed from the DNA. TRBV21-1 is a listed pseudogene. The CDR3 loop spans 15 amino acids. CDR3 loop: CASSKERAHGDEQYF. CDR3 nucleotides: TGTGCCAGCAGCAAAGAGCGGGCCCATGGGGACGAGCAGTACTTC.

V and J are TRBV14 and TRBJ1-1; D remains ambiguous. Trimming took off 3 bases at V and 5 bases at J, with 7 bases between the two ends. The CDR3 extends over 12 amino acids. The germline gives CDR1 SGHDN, CDR2 FVKESK. CDR3: CASSHYGTEAFF. CDR3 in DNA: TGTGCCAGCAGCCATTATGGAACTGAAGCTTTCTTT.

This chain uses TRBV18 with TRBJ2-1; TRBD2 might be the D (5 bases). Germline CDR1 reads KGHSH; CDR2 reads LQKENI. V lost 6 bases and J lost 5, with 11 bases in between. The CDR3 runs 13 residues. CDR3 nucleotides: TGTGCCAGCTCCCTTACTAGGGACAATGAGCAGTTCTTC. Translating gives CASSLTRDNEQFF.

The chain employs TRBV2 and TRBJ2-5; 12 nucleotides agree with TRBD2. The CDR3 totals 15 residues. J lost 5 bases, V lost 6 bases, and 7 bases had no gene match. Germline assignment: CDR1 SNHLY and CDR2 FYNNEI. The CDR3 sequence: CASRRLAGAQETQYF. In DNA, the CDR3 is TGTGCCAGCAGACGACTAGCGGGGGCCCAGGAGACCCAGTACTTC.

The gene calls are TRBV10-3 and TRBJ1-1, with D hard to call. The ends were cut back, 6 bases at V and 0 bases at J, with 8 bases in the middle. The CDR3 runs 13 residues. CDR1 ENHRY and CDR2 SYGVKD come from the germline V gene. The CDR3, as DNA: TGTGCCATCAGGACGGAGATGAACACTGAAGCTTTCTTT. Its protein product is CAIRTEMNTEAFF.

The chain recombines TRBV29-1 with TRBJ2-5, with 7 nucleotides matching TRBD2. The germline V gene has CDR1 SQVTM and CDR2 ANQGSEA. The V segment lost 4 bases and the J segment 5 bases; nucleotides outside the gene matches: 7. This CDR3 has 13 amino acids. CDR3 region: CSVATWGGETQYF. The CDR3 DNA reads TGCAGCGTTGCGACGTGGGGGGGGGAGACCCAGTACTTC.

The chain carries TRBV9 and TRBJ2-3, with a possible D match to TRBD1 (6 bases). The V gene lost 0 bases and the J gene lost 2 bases, with 13 bases spanning the gap. This CDR3 is built from 16 residues. The germline V gene encodes CDR1 SGDLS and CDR2 YYNGEE. The CDR3 protein is CASSVGVGALTDTQYF. The CDR3 DNA reads TGTGCCAGCAGCGTAGGGGTGGGGGCCCTCACAGATACGCAGTATTTT.

The chain links TRBV29-1 to TRBJ1-2, with TRBD1 as a possible D gene (5 bases). The CDR3 sequence is 16 residues long. CDR1 and CDR2 from the germline V gene are SQVTM and ANQGSEA. V lost 3 bases, J lost 0 bases, and 17 bases lay in between. The CDR3 loop reads CSVESWGGTSNYGYTF. The CDR3 DNA is TGCAGCGTTGAGTCTTGGGGGGGGACCTCTAACTATGGCTACACCTTC.

This chain joins TRBV5-1 and TRBJ1-1; 7 bases map to TRBD1. V was clipped by 3 bases and J by 1 base; unmatched bases: 9. The CDR3 runs 16 residues. Germline loops: CDR1 SGHRS, CDR2 YFSETQ. The CDR3 bases are TGCGCCAGCAGCTACGGCCTCAGACAGGGGAACACTGAAGCTTTCTTT. Its translation: CASSYGLRQGNTEAFF. Based on the CDR3 plus reference TRBV5-1 and TRBJ1-1, the full variable domain is KAGVTQTPRYLIKTRGQQVTLSCSPISGHRSVSWYQQTPGQGLQFLFEYFSETQRNKGNFPGRFSGRQFSNSRSEMNVSTLELGDSALYLCASSYGLRQGNTEAFFGQGTRLTVV.

The chain uses TRBV7-8 and TRBJ1-2, with TRBD1 as a possible D gene (6 bases). The CDR3 sequence is 14 residues long. From germline, CDR1 is SGHVS and CDR2 FQNEAQ. Trimming removed 5 bases at V and 4 bases at J, with 14 bases between. CDR3 nucleotide sequence: TGTGCCAGCAGCAGAGGGGGACGGACCTATGGCTACACCTTC. Amino acid sequence: CASSRGGRTYGYTF.

This chain uses TRBV19 with TRBJ2-2; D remains ambiguous. The CDR3 has 15 amino acids. The germline gives CDR1 LNHDA, CDR2 SQIVND (reference sequence). Trimming removed 1 base at V and 0 bases at J, with 6 bases between. The CDR3 region is CASSIAASNTGELFF. The CDR3 DNA reads TGTGCCAGTAGTATAGCGGCGTCGAACACCGGGGAGCTGTTTTTT.

J is TRBJ2-5 and V is TRBV6-5; 7 nucleotides align to TRBD2. The CDR3 spans 16 residues. CDR1 is MNHEY, CDR2 SVGAGI, per germline. The ends lost 2 bases at V and 5 bases at J; junction bases unmatched: 11. The CDR3 nucleotides are TGTGCCAGCAGTTACGAGGGAGGGTGGTCGCGCGAGACCCAGTACTTC. This sequence encodes CASSYEGGWSRETQYF.

The chain uses TRBV5-1 and TRBJ2-1; D uncertain. Germline V gives CDR1 SGHRS, CDR2 YFSETQ. V lost 0 bases to trimming and J lost 4 bases, with 8 bases between them. CDR3 length equals 14 residues. The CDR3: CASSLVVQYNEQFF. The CDR3 DNA is TGCGCCAGCAGCTTGGTAGTACAATACAATGAGCAGTTCTTC.

The genes are TRBV4-1 and TRBJ1-4; TRBD1 matches 11 bases. V shed 0 bases, J shed 1 base, and the junction held 4 bases outside the gene matches. CDR3 length equals 18 residues. CDR1 MGHRA and CDR2 YSYEKL come from the germline V gene. In DNA form, the CDR3 reads TGCGCCAGCAGCCAAGATTGGACAGGGGGCCGAACTAATGAAAAACTGTTTTTT. It encodes CASSQDWTGGRTNEKLFF.

The chain is built from TRBV5-6 and TRBJ1-5; possibly TRBD1 for D (5 bases). CDR1 and CDR2 (germline): SGHDT, YYEEEE. The germline V and J ends were trimmed by 4 bases and 1 base, with 12 bases remaining between them. The CDR3 runs 15 residues. The CDR3 here is CASSRGGKSNQPQHF. The CDR3 DNA reads as TGTGCCAGCAGCCGGGGGGGGAAAAGCAATCAGCCCCAGCATTTT.